This is a list of T cell receptor beta chains from one sample in a study of vaccination effects on CD4 cells after COVID-19. These receptors' antigens are unknown. Clones were read by immunoSEQ multiplex PCR, and TCRdb kept only the in-frame ones, dropping some. The profile shows tens of thousands of clones, about four fifths of them singletons. This material consisted of CD4+ T cells from PBMCs cultured with HCoV-NL63 spike peptides, taken before COVID-19 vaccination. The receptor source for this set is a human donor who received a COVID-19 vaccine. Each CDR3 is given with its conserved first and last residue. D genes are given only for firm matches. Some rows mark clone size as missing; the rest say once, few, many or name a class of expanded clone.

j_call,d_call,v_call,clone_size,cdr3_nt,cdr3_aa
TRBJ2-1,-,TRBV6-4,-,TGTGCCAGCAGTGTACAGGGAGCCCACTACAATGAGCAGTTCTTC,CASSVQGAHYNEQFF
TRBJ2-1,TRBD1,TRBV24-1,medium-sized,TGTGCCACCAGTGAATCTACCGGGACAGGGGATCGGGATGAGCAGTTCTTC,CATSESTGTGDRDEQFF
TRBJ2-1,-,TRBV5-4,few,TGTGCCAGCAGCTTGGGGGGACTGGCGAATGAGCAGTTCTTC,CASSLGGLANEQFF
TRBJ1-5,-,TRBV18,-,TGTGCCAGCTCACCACTGGGGCAGCCCCAGCATTTT,CASSPLGQPQHF
TRBJ2-1,TRBD2,TRBV14,-,TGTGCCAGCAGCCAAGGAGGACTAGCGGGGGTCCGCCGTTTGGGTGATGAGCAGTTCTTC,CASSQGGLAGVRRLGDEQFF
TRBJ1-2,TRBD1,TRBV6-4,-,TGTGCCAGCAGTGAGTCCGGGACAGGGAAAATCGGCTATGGCTACACCTTC,CASSESGTGKIGYGYTF
TRBJ2-1,TRBD2,TRBV10-3,-,TGTGCCAGTGAGTCACTAGCGGAGCAGTTCTTC,CASESLAEQFF
TRBJ1-4,-,TRBV15,-,TGTGCCACCAGCAGAGTCAGCCAGGGGACCAATGAAAAACTGTTTTTT,CATSRVSQGTNEKLFF
TRBJ2-5,-,TRBV7-8,-,TGTGCCAGCAGCTTAGTGTCGGAGACCCAGTACTTC,CASSLVSETQYF
TRBJ2-3,-,TRBV7-9,-,TGTGCCAGCAGCATCGGACAGCCAGATACGCAGTATTTT,CASSIGQPDTQYF
TRBJ1-3,-,TRBV18,few,TGTGCCAGCTCCCTGGACCCGTCTGGAAACACCATATATTTT,CASSLDPSGNTIYF
TRBJ2-2,TRBD1,TRBV18,-,TGTGCCAGCTCAGAGGGACAGGTTACCGGGGAGCTGTTTTTT,CASSEGQVTGELFF
TRBJ2-2,TRBD1,TRBV19,-,TGTGCCAGTAGGGACAGGGGGCGCACCGGGGAGCTGTTTTTT,CASRDRGRTGELFF
TRBJ2-5,-,TRBV24-1,-,TGTGCCACCAGTGAACCGGGGCTCGGAGGGACCCAGTACTTC,CATSEPGLGGTQYF
TRBJ1-5,-,TRBV2,-,TGTGCCAGCAGTGGACAGGCCTCCGTGAGTCAGCCCCAGCATTTT,CASSGQASVSQPQHF
TRBJ2-1,-,TRBV18,-,TGTGCCAGCTCACCATACGGGGAGGCCAGGGAGCAGTTCTTC,CASSPYGEAREQFF
TRBJ1-3,-,TRBV6-5,-,TGTGCCAGCAGCCGGGGTTCAAGCTCTGGAAACACCATATATTTT,CASSRGSSSGNTIYF
TRBJ2-3,TRBD2,TRBV3-1/TRBV3-2,-,TGTGCCAGCAGCCGGGGACTAGCGGGGGGCCTTATAAACACAGATACGCAGTATTTT,CASSRGLAGGLINTDTQYF
TRBJ2-2,-,TRBV19,-,TGTGCCAGTAGTATGGCCGGACGGCTGTCCGGGGAGCTGTTTTTT,CASSMAGRLSGELFF
TRBJ1-1,-,TRBV5-1,once,TGCGCCAGCAGCCCCCTCGGAGGGAGGGGGACTGAAGCTTTCTTT,CASSPLGGRGTEAFF
TRBJ2-1,-,TRBV9,-,TGTGCCAGCAGCGCCCCGGGTGGGTCCTACAATGAGCAGTTCTTC,CASSAPGGSYNEQFF
TRBJ2-2,TRBD1,TRBV5-1,-,TGCGCCAGCAGCCTGAATCCAACTGTCAGACAGGGGCGCACCGGGGAGCTGTTTTTT,CASSLNPTVRQGRTGELFF
TRBJ2-1,TRBD2,TRBV7-3,once,TGTGCCAGCAGCTTAACCGGGACTAGCGGGGGTTATGAGCAGTTCTTC,CASSLTGTSGGYEQFF
TRBJ1-3,TRBD1,TRBV2,-,TGTGCCAGCAGTGCCGGAAGGACAGGGACCTCTGGAAACACCATATATTTT,CASSAGRTGTSGNTIYF
TRBJ2-5,TRBD2,TRBV2,-,TGTGCCAGCAGTGAGGGGGGACCTAGCGGGGGGGAAGAGACCCAGTACTTC,CASSEGGPSGGEETQYF
TRBJ2-2,TRBD2,TRBV7-3,-,TGTGCCAGCAGGCTTGGGACTAGCGGTTACACCGGGGAGCTGTTTTTT,CASRLGTSGYTGELFF
TRBJ1-2,-,TRBV19,-,TGTGCCAGTAGTATAGACGGCACAGCTGTCTATGGCTACACCTTC,CASSIDGTAVYGYTF
TRBJ1-4,-,TRBV5-1,few,TGCGCCAGCAGCTTACGGGACTTGAATGAAAAACTGTTTTTT,CASSLRDLNEKLFF
TRBJ1-5,-,TRBV7-8,-,TGTGCCAGCAGCTTAGAGAGGGGTCAGCCCCAGCATTTT,CASSLERGQPQHF
TRBJ2-2,-,TRBV7-3,once,TGTGCCAGCAGCTTGCAGGGTGCCGGGGAGCTGTTTTTT,CASSLQGAGELFF
TRBJ2-3,-,TRBV27,-,TGTGCCAGCAGTTTCACTAGAGGAGATACGCAGTATTTT,CASSFTRGDTQYF
TRBJ2-6,-,TRBV6-2/TRBV6-3,-,TGTGCCAGCAGTTCCGCCTCTGGGGCCAACGTCCTGACTTTC,CASSSASGANVLTF
TRBJ2-2,-,TRBV11-2,-,TGTGCCAGCAGTCCGGGGCCCCCGAACACCGGGGAGCTGTTTTTT,CASSPGPPNTGELFF
TRBJ2-3,TRBD2,TRBV5-6,-,TGTGCCAGCAGCCGCCGACTAGCGGGGCTCACAGATACGCAGTATTTT,CASSRRLAGLTDTQYF
TRBJ2-2,-,TRBV5-4,-,TGTGCCAGCAATACTAGAGGGGCGAACACCGGGGAGCTGTTTTTT,CASNTRGANTGELFF
TRBJ1-2,TRBD1,TRBV3-1/TRBV3-2,once,TGTGCCAGCAGCCAAAGGGGGCTGAGAGCTCCCTATGGCTACACCTTC,CASSQRGLRAPYGYTF
TRBJ2-1,-,TRBV20-1,-,TGCAGTGCTAGTGGTGGGATCTACAATGAGCAGTTCTTC,CSASGGIYNEQFF
TRBJ1-3,-,TRBV4-1,-,TGCGCCAGCAGCCCAGGGGCCTACGGCTCCTCTGGAAACACCATATATTTT,CASSPGAYGSSGNTIYF
TRBJ2-1,TRBD2,TRBV5-1,-,TGCGCCAGCAGCTTGGAGGCTAGCGGGTACTACAATGAGCAGTTCTTC,CASSLEASGYYNEQFF
TRBJ2-3,-,TRBV9,-,TGTGCCAGCAGCGTAGTCCCTGGGGGCACAGATACGCAGTATTTT,CASSVVPGGTDTQYF
TRBJ1-6,-,TRBV5-6,-,TGTGCCAGCAGCTCCCAGGGATTTTCACCCCTCCACTTT,CASSSQGFSPLHF
TRBJ2-3,-,TRBV7-2,-,TGTGCCAGCAGACACCCCAAGGGGATGAGCACAGATACGCAGTATTTT,CASRHPKGMSTDTQYF
TRBJ2-1,-,TRBV6-5,-,TGTGCCAGCAGTCCGCCGAGGGGCGGGAATAATGAGCAGTTCTTC,CASSPPRGGNNEQFF
TRBJ1-5,-,TRBV7-9,-,TGTGCCAGCAGCTTAGGGGCGGAGCAGCCCCAGCATTTT,CASSLGAEQPQHF
TRBJ1-2,-,TRBV15,-,TGTGCCACCAGCGATACAGGGAGGGACGGCTACACCTTC,CATSDTGRDGYTF
TRBJ1-1,-,TRBV19,-,TGTGCCAGTAGTATTCAACCCTCGCGGCCCGGGCTCGCTTTCTTT,CASSIQPSRPGLAFF
TRBJ1-6,-,TRBV6-5,-,TGTGCCAGCAGTAGGAAGGCCGAATCTAATTCACCCCTCCACTTT,CASSRKAESNSPLHF
TRBJ2-1,-,TRBV2,once,TGTGCCAGCAGCGCATTCCAGGGGTCCTACTCCTACAATGAGCAGTTCTTC,CASSAFQGSYSYNEQFF
TRBJ1-4,-,TRBV30,-,TGTGCCTGGAGTGTACAGGGAGGAGATGAAAAACTGTTTTTT,CAWSVQGGDEKLFF